The present entry profiles one T cell receptor (beta chain) with its context. The CDR3 totals 14 residues. Germline V gene sequence: CDR1 LGHNT, CDR2 FRNRAP. With V trimmed by 5 bases and J by 4 bases, 6 bases remained unmatched. This record comes from a study of cytomegalovirus exposure and HLA in healthy donors. The study ran its PCR with 60 Vbeta and 13 Jbeta primers. Libraries were prepared by immunoSEQ multiplex PCR; TCRdb keeps only in-frame clonotypes and omits some of them. The sample includes roughly 180,000 clones, less than 90% of them seen just once. Sequencing was carried out using PBMCs. The sequence came from a boy between 10 and 17 years old in good health and CMV-seronegative. The chain recombines TRBV12-5 with TRBJ1-1; 8 positions match TRBD1. Here the CDR3 DNA reads TGTGCTAGTGGTCAACTACAGGGGGGCACTGAAGCTTTCTTT. Protein product: CASGQLQGGTEAFF.